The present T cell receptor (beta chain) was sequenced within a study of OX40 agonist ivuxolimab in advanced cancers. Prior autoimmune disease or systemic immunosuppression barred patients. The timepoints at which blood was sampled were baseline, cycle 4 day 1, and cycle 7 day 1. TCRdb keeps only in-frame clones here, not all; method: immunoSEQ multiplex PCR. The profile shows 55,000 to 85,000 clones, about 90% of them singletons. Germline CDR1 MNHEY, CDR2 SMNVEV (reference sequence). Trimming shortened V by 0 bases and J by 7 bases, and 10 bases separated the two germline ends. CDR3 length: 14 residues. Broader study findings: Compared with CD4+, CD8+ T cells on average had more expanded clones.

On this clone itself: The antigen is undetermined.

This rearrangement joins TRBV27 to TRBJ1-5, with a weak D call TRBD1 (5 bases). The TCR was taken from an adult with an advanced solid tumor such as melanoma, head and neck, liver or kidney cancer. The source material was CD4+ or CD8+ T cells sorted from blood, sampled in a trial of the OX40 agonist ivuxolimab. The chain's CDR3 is CASSLSRGRQPQHF. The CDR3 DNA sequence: TGTGCCAGCAGTTTATCTCGGGGCAGGCAGCCCCAGCATTTT.